This is a list of T cell receptor beta chains from one sample in a study of T cell responses to AZD1222 COVID-19 vaccine. Method: immunoSEQ multiplex PCR; TCRdb's copy keeps in-frame clones and lacks some. Counted here are 98,000 or so clones, approximately 89% occurring once; the ten biggest clones make up roughly 3.3%. The material was peripheral blood, obtained 28 days after the second dose of the MenACWY control vaccine. These receptor sequences come from an adult who received the MenACWY meningococcal vaccine as a control. CDR3s include the opening cysteine and the closing phenylalanine or tryptophan. A D gene is named only where the DNA matches it firmly. Part of the rows lack a size; the others show once, few, many or a class for expanded clones.

>TRBD1|TRBV5-1|14|-|TRBJ1-2
CASSGGGDRYGYTF
TGCGCCAGCAGTGGAGGGGGCGATCGCTATGGCTACACCTTC
>-|TRBV3-1/TRBV3-2|14|-|TRBJ1-1
CASSHTDGRTEAFF
TGTGCCAGCAGCCATACTGACGGTAGAACTGAAGCTTTCTTT
>TRBD1|TRBV27|17|-|TRBJ1-6
CASSLYMDREYNSPLHF
TGTGCCAGCAGTCTATACATGGACAGGGAGTATAATTCACCCCTCCACTTT
>-|TRBV30|13|few|TRBJ1-1
CAWRLERTTEAFF
TGTGCCTGGAGACTGGAACGGACCACTGAAGCTTTCTTT
>TRBD1|TRBV3-1/TRBV3-2|14|once|TRBJ1-6
CASSRGQGGSPLHF
TGTGCCAGCAGCCGAGGACAGGGTGGATCACCCCTCCACTTT
>-|TRBV30|16|-|TRBJ1-5
CAWTPVGGARDQPQHF
TGTGCCTGGACTCCAGTAGGCGGGGCCCGAGATCAGCCCCAGCATTTT
>-|TRBV27|14|-|TRBJ1-3
CASSLGGAGNTIYF
TGTGCCAGCAGTTTAGGGGGCGCTGGAAACACCATATATTTT
>TRBD1|TRBV19|14|-|TRBJ2-7
CASSRPGQVYEQYF
TGTGCCAGTAGTAGACCGGGACAGGTCTACGAGCAGTACTTC
>-|TRBV9|15|-|TRBJ2-7
CASSVGADSSYEQYF
TGTGCCAGCAGCGTTGGTGCCGACAGCTCCTACGAGCAGTACTTC
>-|TRBV5-4|16|-|TRBJ2-3
CASSLGGASLTDTQYF
TGTGCCAGCAGCTTGGGAGGGGCGAGCCTCACAGATACGCAGTATTTT
>-|TRBV28|15|-|TRBJ2-7
CASSLESGVKNEQYF
TGTGCCAGCAGTTTAGAGTCAGGGGTTAAGAACGAGCAGTACTTC
>-|TRBV2|15|-|TRBJ1-1
CASRRRQGGETEAFF
TGTGCCAGCAGGAGGAGACAAGGGGGAGAAACTGAAGCTTTCTTT
>-|TRBV3-1/TRBV3-2|16|once|TRBJ2-7
CASSQDLTVPSHEQYF
TGTGCCAGCAGCCAAGATCTAACAGTTCCCTCCCACGAGCAGTACTTC
>-|TRBV6-6|14|-|TRBJ2-7
CASSNPGTAYEQYF
TGTGCCAGCAGCAATCCAGGGACGGCCTACGAGCAGTACTTC
>-|TRBV21-1|13|-|TRBJ1-5
CASSKFRRQPQHF
TGTGCCAGCAGCAAATTTCGGAGGCAGCCCCAGCATTTT
>-|TRBV9|15|-|TRBJ2-2
CASSVERIYTGELFF
TGTGCCAGCAGCGTAGAAAGAATATACACCGGGGAGCTGTTTTTT
>-|TRBV27|14|-|TRBJ1-1
CASSFVGARTEAFF
TGTGCCAGCAGTTTTGTGGGGGCTCGCACTGAAGCTTTCTTT
>-|TRBV18|12|-|TRBJ1-2
CASSTRQDGYTF
TGTGCCAGCTCTACCAGACAGGACGGCTACACCTTC
>-|TRBV4-2|17|-|TRBJ2-2
CASSPSHGTSNTGELFF
TGTGCCAGCAGCCCAAGTCATGGGACATCGAACACCGGGGAGCTGTTTTTT
>-|TRBV10-2|14|few|TRBJ2-7
CASSDRGQRYEQYF
TGCGCCAGCAGTGACAGGGGTCAGAGATACGAGCAGTACTTC
>-|TRBV2|14|few|TRBJ1-4
CASRLGGANEKLFF
TGTGCCAGCAGGCTGGGGGGAGCTAATGAAAAACTGTTTTTT
>-|TRBV3-1/TRBV3-2|17|-|TRBJ1-6
CASSHKSRGAPGSPLHF
TGTGCCAGCAGCCACAAGAGCCGAGGGGCGCCTGGGTCACCCCTCCACTTT
>-|TRBV28|16|-|TRBJ2-3
CASSPGAPPTKDTQYF
TGTGCCAGCAGCCCCGGGGCCCCCCCCACTAAAGATACGCAGTATTTT
>TRBD2|TRBV5-1|15|-|TRBJ2-2
CASSSGGAGAGELFF
TGCGCCAGCAGCTCCGGGGGGGCCGGGGCCGGGGAGCTGTTTTTT
>-|TRBV3-1/TRBV3-2|13|-|TRBJ2-7
CASSLSGGPEQYF
TGTGCCAGCAGCCTCTCCGGGGGGCCCGAGCAGTACTTC
>-|TRBV27|14|-|TRBJ2-5
CASSLGTQGETQYF
TGTGCCAGCAGTTTAGGCACCCAGGGAGAGACCCAGTACTTC
>-|TRBV6-4|14|-|TRBJ1-5
CASSAGPGNQPQHF
TGTGCCAGCAGTGCGGGGCCCGGCAATCAGCCCCAGCATTTT
>-|TRBV28|15|-|TRBJ1-5
CASSTIGGGAQPQHF
TGTGCCAGCAGTACCATTGGGGGGGGTGCTCAGCCCCAGCATTTT
>-|TRBV7-9|16|once|TRBJ1-6
CASSLGGGITYSPLHF
TGTGCCAGCAGCCTAGGAGGGGGGATAACTTATTCACCCCTCCACTTT
>TRBD1|TRBV9|16|-|TRBJ1-5
CASSSFRTGDNQPQHF
TGTGCCAGCAGCTCATTTCGGACAGGGGACAATCAGCCCCAGCATTTT
>-|TRBV2|10|-|TRBJ2-7
CASGNYEQYF
TGTGCCAGCGGTAACTACGAGCAGTACTTC
>TRBD1|TRBV7-2|14|once|TRBJ1-3
CASSLQGQGNTIYF
TGTGCCAGCAGCCTACAGGGGCAAGGAAACACCATATATTTT
>-|TRBV19|13|-|TRBJ1-2
CASSPTGDYGYTF
TGTGCCAGTAGTCCCACTGGGGACTATGGCTACACCTTC
>TRBD1|TRBV28|15|once|TRBJ2-7
CASRQSGGQGNEQYF
TGTGCCAGCAGGCAGTCAGGGGGACAGGGTAACGAGCAGTACTTC
>TRBD1|TRBV5-5|14|-|TRBJ1-2
CASSLGQGAHGYTF
TGTGCCAGCAGCCTCGGACAGGGGGCCCATGGCTACACCTTC
>TRBD2|TRBV4-1|16|-|TRBJ2-7
CASSQEMRGGTYEQYF
TGCGCCAGCAGCCAAGAGATGCGGGGAGGGACCTACGAGCAGTACTTC
>-|TRBV11-2|14|-|TRBJ1-1
CASSLGGYYTEAFF
TGTGCCAGCAGCTTAGGGGGGTATTACACTGAAGCTTTCTTT
>-|TRBV9|14|-|TRBJ1-6
CASSPVGSSSPLHF
TGTGCCAGCAGCCCGGTAGGGTCTAGTTCACCCCTCCACTTT
>TRBD1|TRBV18|15|-|TRBJ1-6
CASSPWGQINSPLHF
TGTGCCAGCTCACCATGGGGACAGATTAATTCACCCCTCCACTTT